The 4 T cell receptor beta chains reported below all come from one sample, sequenced in a study of long-term antiretroviral therapy in people with HIV. immunoSEQ v3.0 was run at survey level. Clones were read by immunoSEQ multiplex PCR, and TCRdb kept only the in-frame ones, dropping some. The data contain fewer than 45,000 clones, about 95% of them seen just once; the ten biggest clones take up 2.5% to 3.5%. Sequenced here: unsorted PBMCs, sampled 3.7 years after starting antiretroviral therapy. All receptors derive from a woman between 50 and 59 years old with HIV.

The chain combines TRBV25-1 with TRBJ2-1; 8 positions match TRBD1. Losses at the gene ends were 6 bases for V and 2 bases for J; bases not matched to a gene: 6. The CDR3 is 15 residues long. The germline V gene has CDR1 MGHDK and CDR2 SYGVNS. The CDR3 coding sequence is TGTGCCAGCAGCCGGGACAGGTTACCCTACAATGAGCAGTTCTTC. Amino acid sequence: CASSRDRLPYNEQFF.

This chain joins TRBV5-6 and TRBJ1-3, with 8 bases fitting TRBD1. V lost 4 bases, J lost 8 bases, and 8 bases stayed unmatched. CDR3 size: 14 residues. Germline assignment: CDR1 SGHDT and CDR2 YYEEEE. The CDR3 loop reads CASSRDRILHTIYF. The DNA for the CDR3 is TGTGCCAGCAGCAGGGACAGGATCCTCCACACCATATATTTT. The full variable domain, its missing parts supplied by reference TRBV5-6 and TRBJ1-3, is DAGVTQSPTHLIKTRGQQVTLRCSPKSGHDTVSWYQQALGQGPQFIFQYYEEEERQRGNFPDRFSGHQFPNYSSELNVNALLLGDSALYLCASSRDRILHTIYFGEGSWLTVV.

This chain connects TRBV6-5 to TRBJ2-7, with D tentatively TRBD1 (8 bases). The length of the CDR3 is 14 residues. V was shortened by 5 bases and J by 4 bases, with 15 bases between the two germline ends. Germline V lookup: CDR1 MNHEY, CDR2 SVGAGI. Here the CDR3 reads CASSTDRGGYEQYF. The DNA of the CDR3 is TGTGCCAGCAGTACCGACAGGGGAGGGTACGAGCAGTACTTC.

The rearrangement uses TRBV7-2 and TRBJ2-3; possibly TRBD1 or TRBD2 for D (5 bases each). The CDR3 is made up of 12 amino acids. Trimming removed 3 bases from V and 7 bases from J, with 8 bases in between. CDR1 is SGHTA and CDR2 is FQGNSA in the germline V gene. Here the CDR3 reads CASSFWGYTQYF. In nucleotides, the CDR3 is TGTGCCAGCAGCTTTTGGGGGTATACGCAGTATTTT.